Sequencing of this T cell receptor beta chain was carried out in a study of PD-L1 blockade in urothelial cancer (dated by TCRdb to the late 2010s). A note on the overall study: All patients started therapy in the mid-2010s and received atezolizumab 1,200 mg intravenously every 3 weeks. Durable clinical benefit was defined as progression-free survival longer than 6 months, and TCR features were also tested against progression-free and overall survival. Blood samples gave median yields of about 150,000 T cells and some 80,000 unique TCRs, along with a median clonality of roughly 0.08. Blood samples were analyzed at 3 weeks after treatment start (second dose) and at 6 weeks after treatment start. About 90% of the roughly 30 patients were identified as males with urothelial cancer of bladder origin, and a prior smoking history was reported by 18 of 29 patients. Pretreatment blood TCR-seq was available for fewer than 30 patients, at least one posttreatment blood collection was obtained for around 24 patients, and tumor TCR-seq was available for around 24 patients. Patients had an ECOG performance status of 0 or 1 and had received between 0 and 3 prior chemotherapy regimens. Roughly 10 patients reached durable clinical benefit, while some 20 patients did not. In the same patients who had TCR sequencing, pretreatment tumors also underwent whole exome sequencing and RNA sequencing. Somatic, immune and clinical correlates of response to PD-L1 blockade with atezolizumab in urothelial cancer were the focus of an exploratory multi-omic analysis. TCR sequencing covered pretreatment tumor samples and matched, serially collected peripheral blood taken before and after atezolizumab treatment. The investigation overall reported the following: Small sample size (n of about 30) and many exploratory analyses mean the results are intended to be hypothesis-generating. Patients with durable benefit showed greater expansion of tumor-associated TCR clones in peripheral blood 3 weeks after starting treatment (n ≈ 20, p = 0.022). Improved progression-free and overall survival was found to be associated with pretreatment peripheral blood TCR clonality below the median.

Cut back by 10 bases and 6 bases, the V and J ends lie 25 bases apart. Based on the germline V gene, the CDR1 and CDR2 sequences are MRHNA and SNTAGT. The CDR3 runs 16 residues from the cysteine to the phenylalanine. Only the CDR3 region is kept as DNA, spanning 48 bases read in frame from base 1. Synthetic TCR analog templates were spiked into each PCR to estimate absolute template abundance from read counts. The immunoSEQ assay used bias-controlled V and J gene primers to amplify TCRbeta CDR3 regions from genomic DNA. Sequencing of rearranged TCRbeta segments was done at approximately 20X coverage. Processing in the source paper ran as follows. Sequencing errors were corrected by clustering, and CDR3s were annotated against IMGT so that V, D and J genes could be assigned. Downstream analyses used only productive TCRbeta rearrangements, leaving out any out-of-frame or stop-codon sequences. Clonality was computed as one minus Shannon entropy normalized by the log of the number of unique productive sequences. Clones differing between time points or between blood and tumor were identified by Fisher's exact test with Benjamini-Hochberg correction at adjusted p below 0.01. TCRdb obtained this table from immuneACCESS and retained in-frame rearrangements with V and J assigned. These tables miss some clones; where compared with another copy, unresolved V genes account for less than half of the shortfall, and the remainder is unexplained. V and J calls and clone size come straight from that table; D and trimming were deduced from the DNA. The sample table records 50,000 or so clones; 80% to 90% of these occur just once. The biggest ten clones account for over 3% of the sample.

About this clone itself: This clone's antigen is unknown. Base qualities are not provided; no much larger clone lies one nucleotide away.

Reading the label with the study, this specimen's time point is: pretreatment peripheral blood. The cohort comprised 30 or so patients with locally advanced or metastatic urothelial carcinoma treated at Memorial Sloan Kettering on a trial protocol. Peripheral blood mononuclear cells were collected from each patient pretreatment and during treatment, giving between 1 and 8 total time points per patient. The Qiagen DNeasy Blood extraction kit was used to purify genomic DNA from total PBMCs and tumor samples. PBMCs were collected pretreatment and during treatment, and were isolated and stored as previously described.

Rearrangement joined TRBV6-4 to TRBJ1-5; TRBD1 is a weak D gene call, 6 bases matching. This clonotype was obtained from a man aged 65 to 85 with urothelial cancer. Sequenced here: PBMCs, sampled around atezolizumab (anti-PD-L1) treatment. The CDR3 loop reads CAIEWAPHRDVQPQHF. The DNA is as follows: TGTGCCATCGAGTGGGCCCCCCACAGGGATGTTCAGCCCCAGCATTTT.